One and the same sample provided the 8 T cell receptor beta chains below, sequenced in a study of metastatic and nonmetastatic thyroid tumors. Before thyroid surgery, none of the patients had received any treatment. TCRdb re-called the PCR reads through MiXCR. The repertoire includes tens of thousands of clones, about 25% of them detected once, and under 10% sits in the top ten. Sample: blood. Source of these receptors: a female donor with papillary thyroid cancer or a benign thyroid nodule (not recorded which). Some clones in this sample may be carry-over from other donors' samples.

This rearrangement joins TRBV6-1 to TRBJ1-5, with a tentative D call TRBD1 (5 bases). CDR1 MNHNS and CDR2 SASEGT come from the germline V gene. This CDR3 region has 15 residues. V lost 6 bases to trimming and J lost 5 bases, with 17 bases between them. For the CDR3, the DNA is TGTGCCAGCAGGACCGAGGGGTTGGGCCATCAGCCCCAGCATTTT. Protein: CASRTEGLGHQPQHF.

By share of the sample, this clone is medium-sized (0.01 to 0.1%). J is TRBJ2-7 and V is TRBV6-1, with D perhaps being TRBD1 or TRBD2 (7 bases each). The germline gives CDR1 MNHNS, CDR2 SASEGT. With 7 bases removed from V and 4 bases from J, the gap between germline ends came to 23 bases. The CDR3 spans 16 residues. The CDR3 here is CASKLKGAGDFYEQYF. The CDR3 DNA is TGTGCCAGCAAATTAAAGGGGGCGGGAGATTTTTACGAGCAGTACTTC.

The table lists this clone with many counts. The chain has TRBV28 and TRBJ2-6; no firm D call. This CDR3 has 19 residues. Trimming shortened V by 4 bases and J by 0 bases, and 19 bases separated the two germline ends. Germline values: CDR1 MDHEN, CDR2 SYDVKM. CDR3 loop: CASSSPGGRKGSGANVLTF. The CDR3 bases are TGTGCCAGCAGTTCGCCGGGTGGACGGAAGGGCTCTGGGGCCAACGTCCTGACTTTC.

The chain recombines TRBV19 with TRBJ1-2, with D unresolved. CDR3 size: 14 residues. Germline CDR1 LNHDA, CDR2 SQIVND (reference sequence). Deletions cut 5 bases from V and 4 bases from J, with 14 bases between. The CDR3 DNA sequence: TGTGCCAGTAGTCCAGGACGGTGGCGCTATGGCTACACCTTC. Residues: CASSPGRWRYGYTF.

The chain recombines TRBV3-1 with TRBJ2-1; 9 bases are shared with TRBD1. J lost 7 bases, V lost 1 base, and 11 bases had no gene match. The CDR3 is made up of 17 amino acids. Germline V gene sequence: CDR1 LGHDT, CDR2 YNNKEL (reference sequence). Here the CDR3 DNA reads TGTGCCAGCAGCCAAGTTTGGGACAGGGCGCTGGAGAATGAGCAGTTCTTC. This translates into CASSQVWDRALENEQFF.

This clone appeared many times. This sequence joins TRBV4-3 and TRBJ2-1; D remains ambiguous. V lost 0 bases to trimming and J lost 6 bases, with 15 bases between them. The germline V gene has CDR1 LGHNA and CDR2 YSLEER. This CDR3 region has 16 residues. CDR3 DNA: TGCGCCAGCAGCCAAGAAACTAACCTCTGGAGCAATGAGCAGTTCTTC. Its translation is CASSQETNLWSNEQFF.

This clone was observed many times. The chain joins TRBV29-1 to TRBJ1-1, with D uncertain. Germline CDR1 reads SQVTM; CDR2 reads ANQGSEA. This CDR3 has 15 amino acids. Trimming stripped 7 bases from V and 1 base from J, with 19 bases between. As DNA, the CDR3 is TGCAGCGCCAGTTGGTGGCCGGGGTCGAACACTGAAGCTTTCTTT. Its translation: CSASWWPGSNTEAFF. The variable domain in full, completed from reference TRBV29-1 and TRBJ1-1, reads SAVISQKPSRDICQRGTSLTIQCQVDSQVTMMFWYRQQPGQSLTLIATANQGSEATYESGFVIDKFPISRPNLTFSTLTVSNMSPEDSSIYLCSASWWPGSNTEAFFGQGTRLTVV.

This clone occurred many times. The chain joins TRBV7-9 to TRBJ2-1; no definite D call. Germline V gene data show CDR1 as SEHNR and CDR2 as FQNEAQ (reference sequence). The CDR3 runs 14 residues. V lost 1 base to trimming and J lost 6 bases, with 10 bases between them. Here the CDR3 DNA reads TGTGCCAGCAGCTTAGTCTCTGGGTTCAATGAGCAGTTCTTC. This gives the protein CASSLVSGFNEQFF.